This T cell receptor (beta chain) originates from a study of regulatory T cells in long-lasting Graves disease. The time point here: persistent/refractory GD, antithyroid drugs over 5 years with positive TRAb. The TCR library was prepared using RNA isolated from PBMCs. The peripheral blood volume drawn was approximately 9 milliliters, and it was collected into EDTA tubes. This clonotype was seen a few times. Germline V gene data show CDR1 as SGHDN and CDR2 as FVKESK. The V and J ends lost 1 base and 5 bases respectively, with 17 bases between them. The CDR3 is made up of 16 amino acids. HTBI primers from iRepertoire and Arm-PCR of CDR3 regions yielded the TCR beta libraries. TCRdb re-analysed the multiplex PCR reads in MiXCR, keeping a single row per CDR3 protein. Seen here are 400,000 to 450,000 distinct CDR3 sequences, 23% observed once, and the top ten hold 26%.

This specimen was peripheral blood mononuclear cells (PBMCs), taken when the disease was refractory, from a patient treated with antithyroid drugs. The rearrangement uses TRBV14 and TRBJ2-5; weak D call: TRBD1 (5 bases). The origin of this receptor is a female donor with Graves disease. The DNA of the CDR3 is TGTGCCAGCAGCCAAGTGCCCAGGGTCGTCCGGGAGACCCAGTACTTC. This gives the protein CASSQVPRVVRETQYF.